Given below is one TCR beta chain in context. Its target is unknown. Relative to the germline gene, one junction end is altered; a read error may explain this. This entry is derived from a study of molecular identifiers for immune sequencing clone quantification. Study-wide background: Naive CD8 RNA (roughly 20,000 or 100,000 cells) was divided into five aliquots, with four sequenced. General study findings and limits: Highly expanded clones may be undercounted when identical TCR molecules share barcodes.

Construction of naive CD8 libraries employed about 19,000 to 1,000,000 sorted cells together with 10%, 30% or 50% RNA. Germline V gene sequence: CDR1 SEHNR, CDR2 FQNEAQ (reference sequence). There are 16 residues in the CDR3. A single record per CDR3 protein comes from TCRdb applying MiXCR to the PCR reads. The sample has a few hundred thousand distinct CDR3 sequences; roughly a quarter are singletons. This receptor was taken from a human donor in good health. Some libraries in this study had Jurkat cell RNA spiked in. Material for sequencing was naive CD8+ T cells from blood, with Jurkat cell RNA spiked in. Subset noted: FACS-sorted CD8+CD4-CCR7+CD45RA+ naive T cells. The chain has TRBV7-9 and TRBJ2-3, with a tentative D call TRBD1 (6 bases). The CDR3 is CASSPRTAQLTDMQYF. The DNA of the CDR3 is TGTGCCAGCAGCCCCCGGACAGCTCAACTCACAGATATGCAGTATTTT.